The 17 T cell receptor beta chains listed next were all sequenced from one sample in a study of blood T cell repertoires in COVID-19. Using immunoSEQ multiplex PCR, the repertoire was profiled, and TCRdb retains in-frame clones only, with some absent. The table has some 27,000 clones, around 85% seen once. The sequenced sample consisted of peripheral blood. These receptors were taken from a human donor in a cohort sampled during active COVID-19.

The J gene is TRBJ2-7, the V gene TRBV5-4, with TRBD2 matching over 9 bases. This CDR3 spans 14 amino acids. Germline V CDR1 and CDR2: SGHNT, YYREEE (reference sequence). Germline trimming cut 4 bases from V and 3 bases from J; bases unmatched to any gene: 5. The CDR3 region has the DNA TGTGCCAGCAGCGGGGGACTAGCAGTCTACGAGCAGTACTTC. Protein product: CASSGGLAVYEQYF.

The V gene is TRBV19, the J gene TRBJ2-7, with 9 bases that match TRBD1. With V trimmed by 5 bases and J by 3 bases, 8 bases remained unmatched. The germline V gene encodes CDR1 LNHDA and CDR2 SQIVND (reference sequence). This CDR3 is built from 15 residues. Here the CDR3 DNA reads TGTGCCAGTAGTCCCCCCGGGACAGGGATCTACGAGCAGTACTTC. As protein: CASSPPGTGIYEQYF.

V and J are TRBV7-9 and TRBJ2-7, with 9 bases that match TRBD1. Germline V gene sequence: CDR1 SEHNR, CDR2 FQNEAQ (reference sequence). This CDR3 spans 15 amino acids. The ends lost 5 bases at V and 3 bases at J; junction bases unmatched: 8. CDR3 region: CASSPAGQGYYEQYF. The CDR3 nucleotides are TGTGCCAGCAGCCCAGCGGGACAGGGTTACTACGAGCAGTACTTC.

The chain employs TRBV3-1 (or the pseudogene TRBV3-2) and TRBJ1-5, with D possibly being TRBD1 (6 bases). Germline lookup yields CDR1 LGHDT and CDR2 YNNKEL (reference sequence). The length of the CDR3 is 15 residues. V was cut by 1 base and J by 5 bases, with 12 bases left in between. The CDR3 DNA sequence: TGTGCCAGCAGCCAAGGTGTACCAGGGGATCAGCCCCAGCATTTT. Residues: CASSQGVPGDQPQHF.

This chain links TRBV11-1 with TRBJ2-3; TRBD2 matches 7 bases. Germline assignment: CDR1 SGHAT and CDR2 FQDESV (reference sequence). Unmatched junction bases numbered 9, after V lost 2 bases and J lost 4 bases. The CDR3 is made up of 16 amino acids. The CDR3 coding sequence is TGTGCCAGCAGCTTACGGGAAGGACTAGTGGCAGATACGCAGTATTTT. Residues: CASSLREGLVADTQYF.

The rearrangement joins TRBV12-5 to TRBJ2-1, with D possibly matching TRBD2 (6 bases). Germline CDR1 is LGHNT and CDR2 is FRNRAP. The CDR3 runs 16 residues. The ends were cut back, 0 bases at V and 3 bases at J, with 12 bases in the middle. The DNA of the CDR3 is TGTGCTAGTGGTTTGGTACGGGCGGGGAACTACAATGAGCAGTTCTTC. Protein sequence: CASGLVRAGNYNEQFF.

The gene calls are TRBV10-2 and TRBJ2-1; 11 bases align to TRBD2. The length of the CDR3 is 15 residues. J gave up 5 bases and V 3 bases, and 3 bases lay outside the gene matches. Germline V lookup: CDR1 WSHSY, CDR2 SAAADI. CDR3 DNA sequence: TGCGCCAGCAGTGAATTACTAGCGGGGGACAATGAGCAGTTCTTC. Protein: CASSELLAGDNEQFF.

The CDR3 nucleotides read TGCGCCAGCAGAATGGGACTAGAGAACTACGAGCAGTACTTC. Translated, it gives CASRMGLENYEQYF. This chain joins TRBV10-2 and TRBJ2-7, with TRBD2 identical over 8 bases. This CDR3 is built from 14 residues. The trim removed 6 bases at V and 3 bases at J, leaving 7 bases unmatched. Germline V gene sequence: CDR1 WSHSY, CDR2 SAAADI.

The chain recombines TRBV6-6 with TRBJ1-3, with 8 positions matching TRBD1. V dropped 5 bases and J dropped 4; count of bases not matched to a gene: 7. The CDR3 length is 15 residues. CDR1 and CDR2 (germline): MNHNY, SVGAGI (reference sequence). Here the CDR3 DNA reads TGTGCCAGCAGTCGAGGACAGGGCCAAGGAAACACCATATATTTT. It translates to CASSRGQGQGNTIYF.

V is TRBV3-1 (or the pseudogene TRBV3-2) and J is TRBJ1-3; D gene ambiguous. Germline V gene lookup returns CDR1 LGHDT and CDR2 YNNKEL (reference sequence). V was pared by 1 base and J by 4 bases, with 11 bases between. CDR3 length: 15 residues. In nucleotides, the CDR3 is TGTGCCAGCAGCCAAGTATCCGGGGTCGGAAACACCATATATTTT. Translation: CASSQVSGVGNTIYF.

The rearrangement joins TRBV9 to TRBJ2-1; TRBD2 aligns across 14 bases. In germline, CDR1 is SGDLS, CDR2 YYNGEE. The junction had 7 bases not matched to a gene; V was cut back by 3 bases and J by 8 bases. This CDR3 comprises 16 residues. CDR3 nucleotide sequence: TGTGCCAGCAGCGCCCCGACTAGCGGGGGGGCGTATGAGCAGTTCTTC. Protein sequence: CASSAPTSGGAYEQFF.

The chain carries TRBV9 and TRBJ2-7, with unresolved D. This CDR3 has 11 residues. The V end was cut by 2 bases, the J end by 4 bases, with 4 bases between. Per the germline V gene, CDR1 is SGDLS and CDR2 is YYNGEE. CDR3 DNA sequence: TGTGCCAGCAGCGTCCTTTACGAGCAGTACTTC. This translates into CASSVLYEQYF.

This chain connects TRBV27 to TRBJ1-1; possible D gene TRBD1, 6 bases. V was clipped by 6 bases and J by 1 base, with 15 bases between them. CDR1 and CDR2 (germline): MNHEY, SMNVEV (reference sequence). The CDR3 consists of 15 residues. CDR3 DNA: TGTGCCAGCAGAAGGGGGGGGCGGGGGAACACTGAAGCTTTCTTT. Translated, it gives CASRRGGRGNTEAFF.

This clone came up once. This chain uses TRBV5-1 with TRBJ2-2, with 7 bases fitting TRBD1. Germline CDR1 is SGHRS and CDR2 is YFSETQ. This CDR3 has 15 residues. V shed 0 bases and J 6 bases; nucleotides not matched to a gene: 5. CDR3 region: CASSLGQGRPGELFF. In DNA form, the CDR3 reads TGCGCCAGCAGCTTGGGACAGGGTCGGCCCGGGGAGCTGTTTTTT.

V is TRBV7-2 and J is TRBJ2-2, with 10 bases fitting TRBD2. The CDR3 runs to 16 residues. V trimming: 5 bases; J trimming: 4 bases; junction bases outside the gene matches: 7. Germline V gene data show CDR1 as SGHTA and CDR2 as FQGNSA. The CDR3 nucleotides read TGTGCCAGCAGCCCCAGGGTAGCGGGGGGCACCGGGGAGCTGTTTTTT. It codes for CASSPRVAGGTGELFF.

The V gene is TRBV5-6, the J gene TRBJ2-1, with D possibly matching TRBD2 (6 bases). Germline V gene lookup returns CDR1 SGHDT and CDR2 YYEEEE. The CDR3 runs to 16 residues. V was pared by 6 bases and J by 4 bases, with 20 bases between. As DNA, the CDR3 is TGTGCCAGCACCAAAAGGGTTAGCGGCCCGTACAATGAGCAGTTCTTC. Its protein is CASTKRVSGPYNEQFF.

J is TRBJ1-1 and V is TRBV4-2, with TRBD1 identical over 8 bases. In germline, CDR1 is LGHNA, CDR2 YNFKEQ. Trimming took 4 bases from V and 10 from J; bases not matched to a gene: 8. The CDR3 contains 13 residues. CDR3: CASSLTGAAVAFF. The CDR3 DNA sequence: TGTGCCAGCAGCCTGACAGGGGCCGCTGTAGCTTTCTTT.